This TCR beta chain was documented in a study of CD8 T cells in acute hepatitis C reinfection. As regards this clone: Its matching antigen is unknown.

Study observations and caveats: Overrepresentation in the naive pool did not explain the preferential TRBV04 and TRBV06 usage seen in all groups. Few CDR3s matched those for other epitopes. Under 15 public clonotypes were found regardless of outcome.

The time point was: naive CD8 control sorted from an acute-time-point sample. Acute primary HCV meant a new positive RNA or antibody result following a negative test within 24 weeks. The assay was immunoSEQ multiplex PCR, and TCRdb's table has in-frame clones only and misses some. The sample shows 30,000 to 45,000 clones, around 85% of them seen only once. This CDR3 comprises 13 residues. The junction had 4 bases not matched to a gene; V was cut back by 5 bases and J by 4 bases. Germline V gives CDR1 SGHTA, CDR2 FQGNSA. Material for sequencing was naive CD8+ T cells from PBMCs. This sequence originates from a woman aged 18 to 35 who spontaneously cleared hepatitis C infection. This chain links TRBV7-2 with TRBJ2-5; 7 nucleotides match TRBD1. Here the CDR3 reads CASSRWDRETQYF. The CDR3 DNA reads TGTGCCAGCAGCCGATGGGACAGAGAGACCCAGTACTTC.